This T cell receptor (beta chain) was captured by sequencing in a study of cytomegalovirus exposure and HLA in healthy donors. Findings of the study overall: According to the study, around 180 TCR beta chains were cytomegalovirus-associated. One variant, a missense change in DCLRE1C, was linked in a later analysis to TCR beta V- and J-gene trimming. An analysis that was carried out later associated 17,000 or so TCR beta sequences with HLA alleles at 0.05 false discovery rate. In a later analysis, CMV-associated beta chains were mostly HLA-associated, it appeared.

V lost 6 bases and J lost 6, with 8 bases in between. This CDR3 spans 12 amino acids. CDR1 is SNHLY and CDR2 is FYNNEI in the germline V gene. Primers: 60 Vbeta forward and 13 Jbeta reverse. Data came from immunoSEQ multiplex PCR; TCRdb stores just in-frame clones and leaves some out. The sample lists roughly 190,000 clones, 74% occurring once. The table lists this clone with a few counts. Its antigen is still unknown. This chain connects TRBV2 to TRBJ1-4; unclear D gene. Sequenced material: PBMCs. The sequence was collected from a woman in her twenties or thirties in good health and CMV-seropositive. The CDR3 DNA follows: TGTGCCAGCAGCCAGGATTATGAAAAACTGTTTTTT. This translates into CASSQDYEKLFF. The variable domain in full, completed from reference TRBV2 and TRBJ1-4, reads EPEVTQTPSHQVTQMGQEVILRCVPISNHLYFYWYRQILGQKVEFLVSFYNNEISEKSEIFDDQFSVERPDGSNFTLKIRSTKLEDSAMYFCASSQDYEKLFFGSGTQLSVL.